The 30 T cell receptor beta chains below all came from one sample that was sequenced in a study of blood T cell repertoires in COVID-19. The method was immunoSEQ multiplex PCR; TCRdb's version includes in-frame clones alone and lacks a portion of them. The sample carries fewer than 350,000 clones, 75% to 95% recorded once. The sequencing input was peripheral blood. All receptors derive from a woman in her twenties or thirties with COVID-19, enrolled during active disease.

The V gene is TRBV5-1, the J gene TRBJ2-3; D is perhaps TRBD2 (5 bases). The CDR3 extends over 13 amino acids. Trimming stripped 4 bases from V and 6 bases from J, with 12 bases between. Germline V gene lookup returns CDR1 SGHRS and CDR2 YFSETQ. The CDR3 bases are TGCGCCAGCAGCCCTAAGGCGGGTGATACGCAGTATTTT. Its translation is CASSPKAGDTQYF.

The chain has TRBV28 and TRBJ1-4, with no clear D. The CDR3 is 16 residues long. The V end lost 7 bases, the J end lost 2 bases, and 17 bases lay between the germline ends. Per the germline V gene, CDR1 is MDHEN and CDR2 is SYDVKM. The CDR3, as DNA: TGTGCCAGCATGGGTTCTGGAGGACCCACTAATGAAAAACTGTTTTTT. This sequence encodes CASMGSGGPTNEKLFF.

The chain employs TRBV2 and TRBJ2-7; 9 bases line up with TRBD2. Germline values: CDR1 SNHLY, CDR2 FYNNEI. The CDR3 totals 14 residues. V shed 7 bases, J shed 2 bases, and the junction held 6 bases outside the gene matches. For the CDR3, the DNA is TGTGCCAGCAAGGAGACTAGCGGTACCTACGAGCAGTACTTC. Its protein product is CASKETSGTYEQYF.

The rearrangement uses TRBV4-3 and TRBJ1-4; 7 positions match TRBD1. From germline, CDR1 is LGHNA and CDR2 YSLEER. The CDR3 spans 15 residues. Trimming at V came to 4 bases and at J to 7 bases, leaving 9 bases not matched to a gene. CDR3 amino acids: CASSLGDSEGEKLFF. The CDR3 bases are TGCGCCAGCAGCCTGGGGGACAGTGAAGGTGAAAAACTGTTTTTT.

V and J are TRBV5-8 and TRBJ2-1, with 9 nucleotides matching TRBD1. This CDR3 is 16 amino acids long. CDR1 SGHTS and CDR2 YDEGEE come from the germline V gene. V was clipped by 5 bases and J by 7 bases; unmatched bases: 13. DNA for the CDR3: TGTGCCAGCAGACTCGACGGGACAGGGACCTGGAATGAGCAGTTCTTC. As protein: CASRLDGTGTWNEQFF.

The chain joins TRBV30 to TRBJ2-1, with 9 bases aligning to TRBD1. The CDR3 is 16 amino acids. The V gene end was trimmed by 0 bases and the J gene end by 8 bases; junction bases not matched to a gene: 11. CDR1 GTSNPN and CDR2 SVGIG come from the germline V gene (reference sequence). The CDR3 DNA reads TGTGCCTGGAGTGTAATGCCGGGACAGGGATGGGATGAGCAGTTCTTC. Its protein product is CAWSVMPGQGWDEQFF.

The CDR3 coding sequence is TGTGCCAGCAGCTACCGGGACAGGGACAAATTTGATACGCAGTATTTT. This gives the protein CASSYRDRDKFDTQYF. The chain carries TRBV11-2 and TRBJ2-3; 9 bases are shared with TRBD1. CDR1 and CDR2 from the germline V gene are SGHAT and FQNNGV. The CDR3 loop spans 16 amino acids. J lost 6 bases, V lost 4 bases, and 11 bases had no gene match.

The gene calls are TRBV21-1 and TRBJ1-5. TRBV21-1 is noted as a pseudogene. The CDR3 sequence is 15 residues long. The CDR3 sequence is CASSGGTVSNQPQHF. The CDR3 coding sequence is TGTGCCAGCAGCGGAGGGACGGTTAGCAATCAGCCCCAGCATTTT.

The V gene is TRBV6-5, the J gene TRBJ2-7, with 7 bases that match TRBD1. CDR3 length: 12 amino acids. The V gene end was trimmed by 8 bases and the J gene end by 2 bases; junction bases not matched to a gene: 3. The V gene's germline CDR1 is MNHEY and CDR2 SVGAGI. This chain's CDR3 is CASGTETYEQYF. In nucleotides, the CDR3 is TGTGCCAGCGGGACAGAGACCTACGAGCAGTACTTC.

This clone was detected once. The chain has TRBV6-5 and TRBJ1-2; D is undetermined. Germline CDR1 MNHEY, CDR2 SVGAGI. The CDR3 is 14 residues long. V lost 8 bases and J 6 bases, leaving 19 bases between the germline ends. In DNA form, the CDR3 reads TGTGCCAGCGTGCCGAGGGCGGTCAATAATGGCTACACCTTC. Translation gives CASVPRAVNNGYTF.

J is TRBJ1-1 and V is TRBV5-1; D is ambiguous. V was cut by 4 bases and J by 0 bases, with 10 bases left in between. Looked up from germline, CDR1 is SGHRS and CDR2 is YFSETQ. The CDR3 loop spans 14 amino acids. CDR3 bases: TGCGCCAGCAGCCCGAGAGGCGTGAACACTGAAGCTTTCTTT. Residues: CASSPRGVNTEAFF.

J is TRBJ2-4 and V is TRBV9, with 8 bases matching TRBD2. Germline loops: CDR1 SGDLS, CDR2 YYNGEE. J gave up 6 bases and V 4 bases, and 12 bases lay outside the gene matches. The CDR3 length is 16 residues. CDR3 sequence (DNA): TGTGCCAGCAGCCCCCCGGGGGGGGGAGGGAGAAACATTCAGTACTTC. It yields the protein CASSPPGGGGRNIQYF.

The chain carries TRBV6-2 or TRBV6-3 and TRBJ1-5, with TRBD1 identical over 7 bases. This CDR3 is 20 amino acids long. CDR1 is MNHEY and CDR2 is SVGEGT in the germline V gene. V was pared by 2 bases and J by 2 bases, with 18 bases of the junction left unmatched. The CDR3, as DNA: TGTGCCAGCAGTTACGTACCCAGACAGGGCCCCGGAGAAGGCAATCAGCCCCAGCATTTT. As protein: CASSYVPRQGPGEGNQPQHF.

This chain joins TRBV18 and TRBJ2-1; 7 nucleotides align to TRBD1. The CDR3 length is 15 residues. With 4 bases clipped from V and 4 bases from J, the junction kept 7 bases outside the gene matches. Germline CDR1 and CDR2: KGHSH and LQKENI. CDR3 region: CASSLRGQSYNEQFF. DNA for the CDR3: TGTGCCAGCTCACTAAGGGGACAGAGTTACAATGAGCAGTTCTTC.

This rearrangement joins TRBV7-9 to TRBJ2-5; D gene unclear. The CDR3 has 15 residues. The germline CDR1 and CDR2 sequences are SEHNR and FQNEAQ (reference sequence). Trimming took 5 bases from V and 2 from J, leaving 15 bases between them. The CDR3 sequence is CASSPLGSAQETQYF. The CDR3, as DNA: TGTGCCAGCAGCCCCTTAGGCAGCGCACAAGAGACCCAGTACTTC.

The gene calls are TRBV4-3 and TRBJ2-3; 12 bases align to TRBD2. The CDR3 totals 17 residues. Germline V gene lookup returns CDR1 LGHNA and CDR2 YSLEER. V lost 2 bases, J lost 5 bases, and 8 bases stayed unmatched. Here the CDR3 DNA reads TGCGCCAGCAGCCAACGGGCTAGCGGGAGGGCAAGAGATACGCAGTATTTT. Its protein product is CASSQRASGRARDTQYF.

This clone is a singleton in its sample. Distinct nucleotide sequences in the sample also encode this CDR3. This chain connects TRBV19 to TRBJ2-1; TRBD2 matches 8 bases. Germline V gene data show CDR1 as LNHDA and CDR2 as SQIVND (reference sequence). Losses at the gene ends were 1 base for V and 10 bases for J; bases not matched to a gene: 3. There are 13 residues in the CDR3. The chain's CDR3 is CASSIGSSGEQFF. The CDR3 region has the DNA TGTGCCAGTAGTATAGGTTCTAGCGGGGAGCAGTTCTTC.

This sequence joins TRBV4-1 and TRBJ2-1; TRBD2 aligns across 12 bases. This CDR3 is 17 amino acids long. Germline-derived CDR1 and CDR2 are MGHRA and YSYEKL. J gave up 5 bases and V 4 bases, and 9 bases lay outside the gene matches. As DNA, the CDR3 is TGCGCCAGCAGCCCCTACCTCACTAGCGGGAGGAACAATGAGCAGTTCTTC. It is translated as CASSPYLTSGRNNEQFF.

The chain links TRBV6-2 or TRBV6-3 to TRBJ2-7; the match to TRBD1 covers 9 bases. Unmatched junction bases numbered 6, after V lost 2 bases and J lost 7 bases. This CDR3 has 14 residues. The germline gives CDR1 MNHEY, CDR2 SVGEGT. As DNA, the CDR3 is TGTGCCAGCAGTTACCCCAGGACAGGGGAGGAGCAGTACTTC. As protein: CASSYPRTGEEQYF.

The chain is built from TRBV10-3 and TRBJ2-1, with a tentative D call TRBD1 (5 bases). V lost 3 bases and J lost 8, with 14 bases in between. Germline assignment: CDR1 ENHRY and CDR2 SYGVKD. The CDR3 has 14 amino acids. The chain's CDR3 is CAISDSDRPDEQFF. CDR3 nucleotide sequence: TGTGCCATCAGTGACTCCGACAGACCCGATGAGCAGTTCTTC.

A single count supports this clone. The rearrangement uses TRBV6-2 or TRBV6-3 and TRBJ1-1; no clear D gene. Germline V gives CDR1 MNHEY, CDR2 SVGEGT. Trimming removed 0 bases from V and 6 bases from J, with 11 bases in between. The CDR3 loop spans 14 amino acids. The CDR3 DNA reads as TGTGCCAGCAGTTACTCGTCACTAGGGTCTGAAGCTTTCTTT. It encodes CASSYSSLGSEAFF.

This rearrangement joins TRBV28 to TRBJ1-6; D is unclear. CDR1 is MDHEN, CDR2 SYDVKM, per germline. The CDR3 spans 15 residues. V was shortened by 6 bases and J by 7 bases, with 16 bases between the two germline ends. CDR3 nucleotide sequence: TGTGCCAGCAGGGAGGCCAAAGGCACGAATTCACCCCTCCACTTT. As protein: CASREAKGTNSPLHF.

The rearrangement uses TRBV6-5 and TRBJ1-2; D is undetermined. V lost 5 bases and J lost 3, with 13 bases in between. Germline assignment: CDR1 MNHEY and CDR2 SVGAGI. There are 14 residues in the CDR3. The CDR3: CASSRGQADYGYTF. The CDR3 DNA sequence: TGTGCCAGCAGTCGGGGTCAGGCTGACTATGGCTACACCTTC.

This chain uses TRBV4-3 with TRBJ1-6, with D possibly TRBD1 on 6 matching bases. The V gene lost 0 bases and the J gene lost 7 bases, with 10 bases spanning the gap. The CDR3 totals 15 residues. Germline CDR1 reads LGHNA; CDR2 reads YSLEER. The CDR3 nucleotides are TGCGCCAGCAGCCAAGATCGACAGGTGAATTCACCCCTCCACTTT. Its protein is CASSQDRQVNSPLHF.

In nucleotides, the CDR3 is TGCGCCAGCAGCTCCGGAACAGTGGGGAACACTGAAGCTTTCTTT. Amino acid sequence: CASSSGTVGNTEAFF. This sequence joins TRBV5-1 and TRBJ1-1, with D uncertain. Germline V CDR1 and CDR2: SGHRS, YFSETQ. The CDR3 sequence is 15 residues long. V lost 3 bases and J 1 base, leaving 13 bases between the germline ends.

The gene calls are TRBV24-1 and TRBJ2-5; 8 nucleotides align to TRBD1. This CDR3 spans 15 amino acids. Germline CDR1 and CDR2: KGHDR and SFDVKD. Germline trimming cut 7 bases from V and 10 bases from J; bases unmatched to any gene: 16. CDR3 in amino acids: CATSLTGTGTLGQYF. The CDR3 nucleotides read TGTGCCACCAGCCTAACCGGGACAGGAACTTTGGGCCAGTACTTC.

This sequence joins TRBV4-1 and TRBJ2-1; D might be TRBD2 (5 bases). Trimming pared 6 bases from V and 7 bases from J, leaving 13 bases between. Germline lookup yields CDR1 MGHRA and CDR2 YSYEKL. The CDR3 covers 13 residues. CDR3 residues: CASSMEVGNEQFF. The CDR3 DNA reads TGCGCCAGCAGTATGGAGGTTGGAAATGAGCAGTTCTTC.

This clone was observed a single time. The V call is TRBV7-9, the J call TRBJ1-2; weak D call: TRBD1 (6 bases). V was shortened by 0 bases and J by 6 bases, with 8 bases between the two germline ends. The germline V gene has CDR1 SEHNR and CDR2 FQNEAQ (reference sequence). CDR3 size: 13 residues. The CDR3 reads CASSLAYRDGYTF. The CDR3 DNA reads TGTGCCAGCAGCTTAGCATACAGGGATGGCTACACCTTC.

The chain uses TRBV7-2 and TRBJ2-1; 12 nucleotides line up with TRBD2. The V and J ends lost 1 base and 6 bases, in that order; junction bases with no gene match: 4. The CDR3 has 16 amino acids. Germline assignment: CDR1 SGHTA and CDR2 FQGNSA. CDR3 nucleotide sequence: TGTGCCAGCAGCTTAGAAGCTAGCGGGAGGGCCAATGAGCAGTTCTTC. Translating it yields CASSLEASGRANEQFF. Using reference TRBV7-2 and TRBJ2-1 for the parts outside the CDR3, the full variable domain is GAGVSQSPSNKVTEKGKDVELRCDPISGHTALYWYRQSLGQGLEFLIYFQGNSAPDKSGLPSDRFSAERTGGSVSTLTIQRTQQEDSAVYLCASSLEASGRANEQFFGPGTRLTVL.

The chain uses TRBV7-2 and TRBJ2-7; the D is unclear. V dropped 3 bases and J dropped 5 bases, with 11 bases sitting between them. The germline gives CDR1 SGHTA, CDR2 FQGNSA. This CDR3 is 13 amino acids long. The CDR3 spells CASSLQRSNEQYF. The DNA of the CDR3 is TGTGCCAGCAGCTTGCAGCGTAGCAACGAGCAGTACTTC. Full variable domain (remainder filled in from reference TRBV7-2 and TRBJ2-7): GAGVSQSPSNKVTEKGKDVELRCDPISGHTALYWYRQSLGQGLEFLIYFQGNSAPDKSGLPSDRFSAERTGGSVSTLTIQRTQQEDSAVYLCASSLQRSNEQYFGPGTRLTVT.